These 9 T cell receptor beta chains originate from one sample sequenced in a study of blood T cell repertoires in COVID-19. Some clones are missing from TCRdb's copy, which holds only in-frame ones; the method was immunoSEQ multiplex PCR. The sample holds about 190,000 clones; approximately 84% are singletons and the top ten take under 4%. Material for sequencing was PBMCs or T cells enriched from blood (not recorded which). These receptors all come from a woman aged 30 to 39 who had recovered from COVID-19.

This clone was recorded only once. V gene TRBV25-1 combines with J gene TRBJ2-1; maybe TRBD1 (6 bases). Trimming shortened V by 7 bases and J by 7 bases, and 8 bases separated the two germline ends. The CDR3 runs 11 residues. Germline assignment: CDR1 MGHDK and CDR2 SYGVNS. As DNA, the CDR3 is TGTGCCAGCACCACAGGGAATGAGCAGTTCTTC. Translation gives CASTTGNEQFF. Combining the CDR3 with reference TRBV25-1 and TRBJ2-1 gives the whole variable domain EADIYQTPRYLVIGTGKKITLECSQTMGHDKMYWYQQDPGMELHLIHYSYGVNSTEKGDLSSESTVSRIRTEHFPLTLESARPSHTSQYLCASTTGNEQFFGPGTRLTVL.

This clone was detected once. The J gene is TRBJ2-5, the V gene TRBV7-2; 12 nucleotides align to TRBD2. The germline CDR1 and CDR2 sequences are SGHTA and FQGNSA. V shed 3 bases, J shed 2 bases, and the junction held 1 base outside the gene matches. The CDR3 runs 15 residues. CDR3 sequence reads: CASSFTSGGQETQYF. CDR3 DNA: TGTGCCAGCAGCTTTACTAGCGGGGGGCAAGAGACCCAGTACTTC.

For the CDR3, the DNA is TGTGCCAGCAAACACCTTAGCAATCAGCCCCAGCATTTT. Its translation: CASKHLSNQPQHF. V usage is TRBV2 and J usage is TRBJ1-5, with D hard to call. The CDR3 runs 13 residues. Trimming shortened V by 7 bases and J by 0 bases, and 7 bases separated the two germline ends. Germline CDR1 is SNHLY and CDR2 is FYNNEI.

The V call is TRBV6-6, the J call TRBJ2-7; the match to TRBD1 covers 12 bases. CDR1 and CDR2 from the germline V gene are MNHNY and SVGAGI (reference sequence). The CDR3 contains 15 residues. V trimming: 0 bases; J trimming: 6 bases; junction bases outside the gene matches: 3. The CDR3 region is CASSYSGTGGGEQYF. The CDR3 DNA reads as TGTGCCAGCAGTTACTCCGGGACAGGGGGCGGCGAGCAGTACTTC.

The CDR3 loop reads CSLSQGTTEAFF. The CDR3 nucleotides are TGCAGCCTATCACAGGGGACCACTGAAGCTTTCTTT. The chain carries TRBV29-1 and TRBJ1-1; the match to TRBD1 covers 7 bases. V shed 8 bases and J 4 bases; nucleotides not matched to a gene: 7. The CDR3 is made up of 12 amino acids. Germline V CDR1 and CDR2: SQVTM, ANQGSEA.

This clone was seen more than once but under ten times. The V and J genes are TRBV19 and TRBJ1-2; D ambiguous. CDR1 and CDR2 from the germline V gene are LNHDA and SQIVND (reference sequence). Trimming took off 3 bases at V and 6 bases at J, with 14 bases between the two ends. The CDR3 extends over 14 amino acids. CDR3 sequence reads: CASSIRAGGNGYTF. CDR3 DNA: TGTGCCAGTAGTATTCGCGCAGGAGGAAATGGCTACACCTTC. The full variable domain, its missing parts supplied by reference TRBV19 and TRBJ1-2, is DGGITQSPKYLFRKEGQNVTLSCEQNLNHDAMYWYRQDPGQGLRLIYYSQIVNDFQKGDIAEGYSVSREKKESFPLTVTSAQKNPTAFYLCASSIRAGGNGYTFGSGTRLTVV.

This clone was picked up a small number of times. The rearrangement links TRBV2 to TRBJ1-5; D remains unclear. V lost 6 bases to trimming and J lost 5 bases, with 5 bases between them. CDR1 SNHLY and CDR2 FYNNEI come from the germline V gene. This CDR3 spans 11 amino acids. In nucleotides, the CDR3 is TGTGCCAGCAGCTATGATCAGCCCCAGCATTTT. Its translation: CASSYDQPQHF. Filled out from reference TRBV2 and TRBJ1-5, the complete variable domain reads EPEVTQTPSHQVTQMGQEVILRCVPISNHLYFYWYRQILGQKVEFLVSFYNNEISEKSEIFDDQFSVERPDGSNFTLKIRSTKLEDSAMYFCASSYDQPQHFGDGTRLSIL.

This chain links TRBV9 with TRBJ2-2, with D possibly being TRBD1 (5 bases). V lost 5 bases to trimming and J lost 3 bases, with 8 bases between them. There are 13 residues in the CDR3. The V gene's germline CDR1 is SGDLS and CDR2 YYNGEE. The CDR3 loop is CASSPQDTGELFF. For the CDR3, the DNA is TGTGCCAGCAGTCCACAGGACACCGGGGAGCTGTTTTTT.

The V call is TRBV9, the J call TRBJ2-1, with D maybe TRBD2 (6 bases). Trimming removed 2 bases from V and 13 bases from J, with 16 bases in between. CDR3 length: 13 residues. Per germline, CDR1 SGDLS and CDR2 YYNGEE. The CDR3 region is CASSVGTELVQFF. Written as DNA, the CDR3 is TGTGCCAGCAGCGTGGGGACTGAGCTCGTTCAGTTCTTC.